This T cell receptor (beta chain) was sequenced in a study of shared clonotypes between healthy human individuals. General study results and limits: Non-shared clonotypes had lower generation probabilities than clonotypes shared by all four sorted-subset donors.

The naive CD8 fraction comprised CD45RO-negative cells positively selected for CCR7 and excluded terminally differentiated effector memory CD45RA+ cells. HIV-negative, healthy adults without recent acute infections or vaccinations were the donors. About this clone itself: Its matching antigen is unknown.

CDR3 length: 16 residues. Germline V gene data show CDR1 as SGHTA and CDR2 as FQGTGA. Trimming removed 1 base from V and 4 bases from J; junction bases left unmatched: 5. Assay: immunoSEQ multiplex PCR; the TCRdb copy retains only in-frame clones and omits some. The table records about 2.1 million clones, around 95% of them present only once. This clonotype was obtained from a man aged 18-30 years in good health. Some clones in this sample may be carry-over from other donors' samples. Sequencing used naive CD8+ T cells from PBMCs. This rearrangement joins TRBV7-3 to TRBJ2-1; 9 nucleotides align to TRBD2. The CDR3, as DNA: TGTGCCAGCAGCTTAAAGCTAGCGGGACCTTACAATGAGCAGTTCTTC. Protein sequence: CASSLKLAGPYNEQFF.